The sequence of this T cell receptor beta chain was determined in a study of T cell changes during pregnancy in multiple sclerosis. Generated by immunoSEQ multiplex PCR, the TCRdb table keeps only in-frame clones and is missing some. The sample yields 35,000 or so clones, more than 70% seen once. V trimming: 1 base; J trimming: 2 bases; junction bases outside the gene matches: 5. The CDR3 extends over 17 amino acids. Germline V gene sequence: CDR1 SGHTA, CDR2 FQGTGA. This specimen consisted of CD4+ T cells from peripheral blood mononuclear cells, obtained after pregnancy. The gene calls are TRBV7-3 and TRBJ2-6, with 7 positions matching TRBD2. The sequence came from a female donor in good health, enrolled as a control in a pregnancy study. The chain's CDR3 is CASSLNPGGTGANVLTF. CDR3 in DNA: TGTGCCAGCAGCTTAAACCCCGGGGGGACTGGGGCCAACGTCCTGACTTTC.